This T cell receptor beta chain was captured in a study of regulatory T cells in long-lasting Graves disease. CDR3 regions were amplified by Arm-PCR using iRepertoire HTBI primers to build TCR beta libraries. TCRdb used MiXCR to reprocess the multiplex PCR reads, holding one entry per CDR3 protein. The table shows 600,000 to 850,000 distinct CDR3 sequences, with around 30% occurring only once. This sample's time point: persistent/refractory GD, antithyroid drugs over 5 years with positive TRAb. PBMCs provided the RNA from which the TCR library was made. An endocrinology department in Xi'an, China, recruited the patients. This clonotype was detected only a few times. Its antigen is undetermined. CDR1 is LNHDA, CDR2 SQIVND, per germline (reference sequence). This CDR3 region has 14 residues. Trimming removed 6 bases at V and 3 bases at J, with 12 bases between. General study points: Among samples with persistent disease, TRBV28, TRBJ1-2 and TRBJ2-5 were favored. Small numbers of samples may have cut accuracy.

This material consisted of peripheral blood mononuclear cells (PBMCs), taken when the disease was refractory, from a patient treated with antithyroid drugs. J is TRBJ1-5 and V is TRBV19; D possibly corresponds to TRBD1 (5 bases). The TCR originated in a female donor with Graves disease. CDR3 in DNA: TGTGCCAGTAGGTTGGGGGGTAACAATCAGCCCCAGCATTTT. It translates to CASRLGGNNQPQHF. The entire variable domain, with the rest obtained from reference TRBV19 and TRBJ1-5, is as follows: DGGITQSPKYLFRKEGQNVTLSCEQNLNHDAMYWYRQDPGQGLRLIYYSQIVNDFQKGDIAEGYSVSREKKESFPLTVTSAQKNPTAFYLCASRLGGNNQPQHFGDGTRLSIL.